This T cell receptor (beta chain) is drawn from a study of early T cells in non-severe SARS-CoV-2 infection. As for the study in general: Sequencing used unsorted whole-blood bulk RNA, so chains lack pairing. Study-level points and caveats: There was a bias toward anti-spike CD8 responses in VDJdb matching, which missed private and CD4 specificities.

A word on this clonotype: Its specificity is unknown.

Unique molecular identifiers were affixed to single, distinct cDNA molecules. TCRdb re-called the 5' RACE reads through MiXCR, storing one row per CDR3 protein. The data show 40,000 to 50,000 distinct CDR3 sequences, about 13% seen once. Germline V lookup: CDR1 MNHNS, CDR2 SASEGT. This CDR3 spans 12 amino acids. Trimming left V 6 bases short and J 3 bases short, with 8 bases between. The sample consisted of whole blood. The V and J genes are TRBV6-1 and TRBJ1-1; D not certain. The sequence was collected from an adult who was a healthcare worker with PCR-confirmed SARS-CoV-2 infection or an uninfected control (not recorded which). For the CDR3, the DNA is TGTGCCAGCAGGTATTGGGACACTGAAGCTTTCTTT. As protein: CASRYWDTEAFF.